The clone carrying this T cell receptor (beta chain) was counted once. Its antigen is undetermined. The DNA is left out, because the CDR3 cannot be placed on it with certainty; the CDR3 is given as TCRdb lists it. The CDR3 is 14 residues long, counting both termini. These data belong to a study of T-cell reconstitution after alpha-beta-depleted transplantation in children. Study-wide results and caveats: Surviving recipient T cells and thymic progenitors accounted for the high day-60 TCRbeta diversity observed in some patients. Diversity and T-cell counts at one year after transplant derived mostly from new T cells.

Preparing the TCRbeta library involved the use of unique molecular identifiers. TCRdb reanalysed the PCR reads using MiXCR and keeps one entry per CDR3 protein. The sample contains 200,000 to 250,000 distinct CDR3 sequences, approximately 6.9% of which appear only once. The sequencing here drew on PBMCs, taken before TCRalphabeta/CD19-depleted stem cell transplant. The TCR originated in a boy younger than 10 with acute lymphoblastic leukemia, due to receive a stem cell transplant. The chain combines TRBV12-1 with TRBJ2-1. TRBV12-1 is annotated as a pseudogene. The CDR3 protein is CASSFAQGSNEQFF.